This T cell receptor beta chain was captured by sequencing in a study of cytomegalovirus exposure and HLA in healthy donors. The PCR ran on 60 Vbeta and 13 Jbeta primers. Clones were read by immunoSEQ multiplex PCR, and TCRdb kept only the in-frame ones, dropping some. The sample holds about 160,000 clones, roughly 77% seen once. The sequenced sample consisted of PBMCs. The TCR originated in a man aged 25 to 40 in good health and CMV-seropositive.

The CDR3 DNA reads TGCGCCAGCAGTCACTCCGGGACACCACGGGAGACCCAGTACTTC. It specifies CASSHSGTPRETQYF. The chain employs TRBV23-1 and TRBJ2-5; a weak D match, TRBD1 (6 bases). TRBV23-1 is assigned to the ORF class and has an uncertain function. Trimming cost V 3 bases and J 5 bases, with 16 bases left between them. CDR3 length: 15 amino acids.